Listed below are T cell receptor beta chains from one sample, sequenced in a study of T cell changes during pregnancy in multiple sclerosis. TCRdb's copy holds only in-frame clones and misses some; the assay was immunoSEQ multiplex PCR. The sample holds under 25,000 clones, over 65% seen once. The sequencing here drew on CD8+ T cells from peripheral blood mononuclear cells, taken before pregnancy. The receptor set was obtained from a female donor with multiple sclerosis, enrolled in a pregnancy study. Both conserved end residues are part of each CDR3. D genes are given only for firm matches. A row's size may be missing; if present it is once, few, many or a size class.

V gene,J gene,D gene,clone size,CDR3 DNA,CDR3 protein
TRBV28,TRBJ1-2,-,once,TGTGCCAGCAGTTTGGGGGGGGGACCCTATGGCTACACCTTC,CASSLGGGPYGYTF
TRBV11-2,TRBJ2-7,-,-,TGTGCCAGCAGCTTAGGCAGGGGTTATTACGAGCAGTACTTC,CASSLGRGYYEQYF
TRBV5-6,TRBJ2-7,TRBD2,-,TGTGCCAGCAGTGAGGGCGGGAGTTACGAGCAGTACTTC,CASSEGGSYEQYF
TRBV5-1,TRBJ2-1,TRBD2,few,TGCGCCAGCAGCTTTACCGGGACTATCTCCAATGAGCAGTTCTTC,CASSFTGTISNEQFF
TRBV18,TRBJ2-6,TRBD1,few,TGTGCCAGCTCACCACCGGGACAGTCTGGGGCCAACGTCCTGACTTTC,CASSPPGQSGANVLTF
TRBV4-2,TRBJ2-7,TRBD2,-,TGTGCCAGCAGCCAAGAAAGGGTAGCGGGAGTTTCCTACGAGCAGTACTTC,CASSQERVAGVSYEQYF
TRBV5-5,TRBJ2-7,TRBD1,once,TGTGCCAGCAGCTTGGGCGTTGGGACAGGGGCCTACGAGCAGTACTTC,CASSLGVGTGAYEQYF
TRBV6-6,TRBJ2-7,-,-,TGTGCCAGCAGTTACGCGGACTCCTACGAGCAGTACTTC,CASSYADSYEQYF
TRBV7-9,TRBJ2-1,TRBD1,-,TGTGCCAGCAGCTTAGATCGTGAGACAGGGGCAATTAGTGAGCAGTTCTTC,CASSLDRETGAISEQFF
TRBV15,TRBJ2-3,TRBD1,-,TGTGCCACCAGCAGAGCTCGGGGGACAGGGGGTACGCAGTATTTT,CATSRARGTGGTQYF
TRBV6-5,TRBJ2-7,-,-,TGTGCCAGCAGTTACTCACAGGGTTACGAGCAGTACTTC,CASSYSQGYEQYF
TRBV7-6,TRBJ2-7,TRBD1,-,TGTGCCAGCAGCTCGGACAGGGACGGATCTAGGCAGTACTTC,CASSSDRDGSRQYF
TRBV25-1,TRBJ2-7,TRBD1,-,TGTGCCAGCAGTACCTGGACAGGGCCGACCTACGAGCAGTACTTC,CASSTWTGPTYEQYF
TRBV2,TRBJ2-3,TRBD2,-,TGTGCCAGCAGTGAACTTGGCGGGAGTAGCACAGATACGCAGTATTTT,CASSELGGSSTDTQYF
TRBV28,TRBJ2-3,-,once,TGTGCCAGCAGCCTCCGCGGAGCCAGCACAGATACGCAGTATTTT,CASSLRGASTDTQYF
TRBV4-3,TRBJ2-2,TRBD2,-,TGCGCCAGCAGCCAAGAGAGAATAGCTAGCGGGAGGGAAACCGGGGAGCTGTTTTTT,CASSQERIASGRETGELFF
TRBV7-9,TRBJ1-2,-,-,TGTGCCAGCAGCTTAGAACAGAACTATGGCTACACCTTC,CASSLEQNYGYTF
TRBV9,TRBJ2-1,-,medium-sized,TGTGCCAGCAGCGTAGATGGGACTTTCTCCTACAATGAGCAGTTCTTC,CASSVDGTFSYNEQFF
TRBV11-2,TRBJ1-3,TRBD1,-,TGTGCCAGCAGCGGGAGGACAGGTCACAGAAGAAACACCATATATTTT,CASSGRTGHRRNTIYF
TRBV14,TRBJ2-5,TRBD2,-,TGTGCCAGCAGCCAGACTAGCGGGAGAGAGACCCAGTACTTC,CASSQTSGRETQYF
TRBV27,TRBJ2-7,TRBD2,-,TGTGCCAGCAGTTTGGGGGGGGACTACGAGCAGTACTTC,CASSLGGDYEQYF
TRBV4-1,TRBJ2-1,-,-,TGCGCCAGCACCGACTACGGGAGTAATGAGCAGTTCTTC,CASTDYGSNEQFF